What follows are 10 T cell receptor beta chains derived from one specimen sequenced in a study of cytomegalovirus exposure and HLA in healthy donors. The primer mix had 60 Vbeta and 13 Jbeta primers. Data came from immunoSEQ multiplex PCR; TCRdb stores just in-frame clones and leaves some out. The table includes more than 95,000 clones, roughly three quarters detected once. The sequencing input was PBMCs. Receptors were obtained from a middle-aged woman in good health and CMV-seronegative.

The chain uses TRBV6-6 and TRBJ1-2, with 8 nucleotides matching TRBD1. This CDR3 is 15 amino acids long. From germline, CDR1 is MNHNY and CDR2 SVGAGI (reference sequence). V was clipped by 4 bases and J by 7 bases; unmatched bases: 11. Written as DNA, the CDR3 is TGTGCCAGCAGTTCCGAGACAGGGGTAGGTGGTGGCTACACCTTC. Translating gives CASSSETGVGGGYTF.

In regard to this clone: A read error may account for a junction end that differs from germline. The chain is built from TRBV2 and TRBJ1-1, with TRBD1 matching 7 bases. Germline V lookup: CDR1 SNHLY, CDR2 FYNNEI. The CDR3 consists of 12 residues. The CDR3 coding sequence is TGTGCCAGCAATGAATCAGGGGGGGAAGCTTTCTTT. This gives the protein CASNESGGEAFF. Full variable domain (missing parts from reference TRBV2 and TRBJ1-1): EPEVTQTPSHQVTQMGQEVILRCVPISNHLYFYWYRQILGQKVEFLVSFYNNEISEKSEIFDDQFSVERPDGSNFTLKIRSTKLEDSAMYFCASNESGGEAFFGQGTRLTVV.

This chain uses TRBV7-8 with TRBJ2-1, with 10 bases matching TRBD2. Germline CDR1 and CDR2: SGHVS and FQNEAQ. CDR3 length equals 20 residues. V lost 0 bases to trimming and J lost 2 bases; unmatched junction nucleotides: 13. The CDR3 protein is CASSLALAGVTLKAYNEQFF. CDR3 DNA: TGTGCCAGCAGCTTAGCTCTAGCGGGAGTCACCTTAAAGGCCTACAATGAGCAGTTCTTC.

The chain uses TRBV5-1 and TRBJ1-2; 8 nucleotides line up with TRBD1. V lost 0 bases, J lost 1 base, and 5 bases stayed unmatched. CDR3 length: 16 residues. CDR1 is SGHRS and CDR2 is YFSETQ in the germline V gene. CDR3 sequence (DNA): TGCGCCAGCAGCTTGGGGGACAGGACATTTAACTATGGCTACACCTTC. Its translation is CASSLGDRTFNYGYTF.

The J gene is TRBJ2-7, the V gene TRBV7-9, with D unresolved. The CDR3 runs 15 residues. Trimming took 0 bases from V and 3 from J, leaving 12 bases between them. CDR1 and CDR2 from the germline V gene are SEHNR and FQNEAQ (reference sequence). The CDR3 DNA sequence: TGTGCCAGCAGCTTAGCGCGCGGCAGTTTCTACGAGCAGTACTTC. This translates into CASSLARGSFYEQYF.

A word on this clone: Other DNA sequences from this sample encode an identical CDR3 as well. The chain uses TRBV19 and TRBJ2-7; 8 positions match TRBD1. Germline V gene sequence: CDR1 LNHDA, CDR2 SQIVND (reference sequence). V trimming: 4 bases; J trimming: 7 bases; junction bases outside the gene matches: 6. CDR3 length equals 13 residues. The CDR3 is CASSTDRGREQYF. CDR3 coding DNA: TGTGCCAGTAGTACCGACAGGGGTCGAGAGCAGTACTTC.

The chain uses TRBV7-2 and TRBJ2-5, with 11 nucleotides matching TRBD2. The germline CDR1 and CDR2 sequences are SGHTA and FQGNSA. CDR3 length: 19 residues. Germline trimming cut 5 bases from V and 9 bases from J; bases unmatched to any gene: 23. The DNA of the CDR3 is TGTGCCAGCAGCCCCAGGACTAGCGGGTTCGGGGCAGGTAGGGAGGCCCAGTACTTC. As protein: CASSPRTSGFGAGREAQYF.

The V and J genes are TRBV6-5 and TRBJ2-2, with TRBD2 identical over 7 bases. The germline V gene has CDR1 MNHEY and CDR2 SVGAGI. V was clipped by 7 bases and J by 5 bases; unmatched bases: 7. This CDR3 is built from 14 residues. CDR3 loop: CASTGRPGTGELFF. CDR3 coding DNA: TGTGCCAGCACCGGGAGGCCGGGAACCGGGGAGCTGTTTTTT.

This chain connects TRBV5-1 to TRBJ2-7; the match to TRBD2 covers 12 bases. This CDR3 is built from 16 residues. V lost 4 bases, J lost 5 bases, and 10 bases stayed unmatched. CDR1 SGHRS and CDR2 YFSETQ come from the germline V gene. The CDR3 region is CASSPTSGRIHNEQYF. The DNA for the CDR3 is TGCGCCAGCAGCCCAACTAGCGGGAGGATTCACAACGAGCAGTACTTC.

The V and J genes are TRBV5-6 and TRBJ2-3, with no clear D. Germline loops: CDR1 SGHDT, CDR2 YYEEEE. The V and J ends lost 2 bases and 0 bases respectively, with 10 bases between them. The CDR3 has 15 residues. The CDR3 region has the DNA TGTGCCAGCAGCTTTATAGCTACGAGCACAGATACGCAGTATTTT. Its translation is CASSFIATSTDTQYF.